The source of this T cell receptor (beta chain) is a study of blood T cell repertoires in COVID-19 (TCRdb year 2020). Concerning the study at large: The collaborator samples originated in the United States, Italy and Spain and spanned the acute and convalescent phases of COVID-19. The prospective study material was composed of cDNA or gDNA derived from T cells, B-cell-depleted T cells, or PBMCs. Deeply sampled blood TCRbeta repertoires from subjects exposed to, actively infected with, or recovered from COVID-19 were included in the dataset. The repertoires were released in a freely available public database intended as a resource for research on the immune response to SARS-CoV-2. Samples were obtained from the ongoing ImmuneRACE study (first 160 participants) and from some 1,200 subjects provided by 6 global collaborators. Sample metadata almost always included a de-identified subject ID, COVID-19 status, age in years and sex. Where HLA class I and class II types were available, the types were taken from metadata supplied by the sample provider, not from assay-based typing.

Here is what the overall study found, with its caveats: How much clinical and demographic metadata was included differed by source and by participant, and the metadata was provided uncurated.

Enrolling through a virtual design, the prospective study's participants ranged in age from roughly 18 to 89 years and lived across roughly 24 United States geographic areas. In the prospective study, cohorts were assigned on the basis of participant-reported clinical history obtained from a screening survey and a study questionnaire. For ImmuneRACE Cohort 3, a participant was defined as recovered based on two consecutive negative NP/OP PCR tests, clearance by a healthcare professional, or resolution of symptoms. Mobile phlebotomists in the prospective study collected whole blood, serum and a nasopharyngeal or oropharyngeal swab from every participant. Prospective study participants could optionally give additional blood draws and questionnaires over an approximately two-month period. Blood samples from the prospective study were shipped frozen or at room temperature prior to DNA extraction. TCRbeta CDR3 regions were amplified from genomic DNA using the immunoSEQ Assay, a bias-controlled multiplex PCR. The paper's processing steps were these. Within the assay, amplification of reference gene primers was used to estimate how many nucleated cells each sample contained. Sequence reads were collapsed and filtered to measure the absolute abundance of every unique TCRbeta CDR3 rearrangement. For each sample, productive Simpson clonality was calculated by taking the square root of Simpson's diversity index across productive rearrangements. TCRdb retrieved this table from immuneACCESS and kept in-frame rearrangements only. Not all clones are present; in checked studies, unresolved V genes account for under half, and no reason is known for the remainder. V and J calls and clone size follow that table, whereas D and trimming were derived from the DNA. The sample profile shows under 300,000 clones; under 95% of them were found once. The ten biggest clones cover 1.5% to 2% of the sample.

This clone was detected once. Its antigen remains undetermined. Per-base quality was not reported, and no clone a single base away is much larger than it. From the germline V gene, CDR1 is SQVTM and CDR2 is ANQGSEA. From the cysteine through the phenylalanine, the CDR3 covers 15 amino acids. Only the CDR3 portion is preserved as DNA: 45 bases, with reading frame beginning at the first base. Deletion took 0 bases off V and 4 bases off J, with a span of 15 bases between the germline ends. The clonotype originates from a young woman who had recovered from COVID-19. Input material: PBMCs or T cells enriched from blood (not recorded which). The chain couples TRBV29-1 to TRBJ1-2; confidence is insufficient to name the D gene. Read as DNA, the sequence is TGCAGCGTTGAAGACGTCGCCAGATATCCCTATGGCTACACCTTC. It translates to CSVEDVARYPYGYTF.